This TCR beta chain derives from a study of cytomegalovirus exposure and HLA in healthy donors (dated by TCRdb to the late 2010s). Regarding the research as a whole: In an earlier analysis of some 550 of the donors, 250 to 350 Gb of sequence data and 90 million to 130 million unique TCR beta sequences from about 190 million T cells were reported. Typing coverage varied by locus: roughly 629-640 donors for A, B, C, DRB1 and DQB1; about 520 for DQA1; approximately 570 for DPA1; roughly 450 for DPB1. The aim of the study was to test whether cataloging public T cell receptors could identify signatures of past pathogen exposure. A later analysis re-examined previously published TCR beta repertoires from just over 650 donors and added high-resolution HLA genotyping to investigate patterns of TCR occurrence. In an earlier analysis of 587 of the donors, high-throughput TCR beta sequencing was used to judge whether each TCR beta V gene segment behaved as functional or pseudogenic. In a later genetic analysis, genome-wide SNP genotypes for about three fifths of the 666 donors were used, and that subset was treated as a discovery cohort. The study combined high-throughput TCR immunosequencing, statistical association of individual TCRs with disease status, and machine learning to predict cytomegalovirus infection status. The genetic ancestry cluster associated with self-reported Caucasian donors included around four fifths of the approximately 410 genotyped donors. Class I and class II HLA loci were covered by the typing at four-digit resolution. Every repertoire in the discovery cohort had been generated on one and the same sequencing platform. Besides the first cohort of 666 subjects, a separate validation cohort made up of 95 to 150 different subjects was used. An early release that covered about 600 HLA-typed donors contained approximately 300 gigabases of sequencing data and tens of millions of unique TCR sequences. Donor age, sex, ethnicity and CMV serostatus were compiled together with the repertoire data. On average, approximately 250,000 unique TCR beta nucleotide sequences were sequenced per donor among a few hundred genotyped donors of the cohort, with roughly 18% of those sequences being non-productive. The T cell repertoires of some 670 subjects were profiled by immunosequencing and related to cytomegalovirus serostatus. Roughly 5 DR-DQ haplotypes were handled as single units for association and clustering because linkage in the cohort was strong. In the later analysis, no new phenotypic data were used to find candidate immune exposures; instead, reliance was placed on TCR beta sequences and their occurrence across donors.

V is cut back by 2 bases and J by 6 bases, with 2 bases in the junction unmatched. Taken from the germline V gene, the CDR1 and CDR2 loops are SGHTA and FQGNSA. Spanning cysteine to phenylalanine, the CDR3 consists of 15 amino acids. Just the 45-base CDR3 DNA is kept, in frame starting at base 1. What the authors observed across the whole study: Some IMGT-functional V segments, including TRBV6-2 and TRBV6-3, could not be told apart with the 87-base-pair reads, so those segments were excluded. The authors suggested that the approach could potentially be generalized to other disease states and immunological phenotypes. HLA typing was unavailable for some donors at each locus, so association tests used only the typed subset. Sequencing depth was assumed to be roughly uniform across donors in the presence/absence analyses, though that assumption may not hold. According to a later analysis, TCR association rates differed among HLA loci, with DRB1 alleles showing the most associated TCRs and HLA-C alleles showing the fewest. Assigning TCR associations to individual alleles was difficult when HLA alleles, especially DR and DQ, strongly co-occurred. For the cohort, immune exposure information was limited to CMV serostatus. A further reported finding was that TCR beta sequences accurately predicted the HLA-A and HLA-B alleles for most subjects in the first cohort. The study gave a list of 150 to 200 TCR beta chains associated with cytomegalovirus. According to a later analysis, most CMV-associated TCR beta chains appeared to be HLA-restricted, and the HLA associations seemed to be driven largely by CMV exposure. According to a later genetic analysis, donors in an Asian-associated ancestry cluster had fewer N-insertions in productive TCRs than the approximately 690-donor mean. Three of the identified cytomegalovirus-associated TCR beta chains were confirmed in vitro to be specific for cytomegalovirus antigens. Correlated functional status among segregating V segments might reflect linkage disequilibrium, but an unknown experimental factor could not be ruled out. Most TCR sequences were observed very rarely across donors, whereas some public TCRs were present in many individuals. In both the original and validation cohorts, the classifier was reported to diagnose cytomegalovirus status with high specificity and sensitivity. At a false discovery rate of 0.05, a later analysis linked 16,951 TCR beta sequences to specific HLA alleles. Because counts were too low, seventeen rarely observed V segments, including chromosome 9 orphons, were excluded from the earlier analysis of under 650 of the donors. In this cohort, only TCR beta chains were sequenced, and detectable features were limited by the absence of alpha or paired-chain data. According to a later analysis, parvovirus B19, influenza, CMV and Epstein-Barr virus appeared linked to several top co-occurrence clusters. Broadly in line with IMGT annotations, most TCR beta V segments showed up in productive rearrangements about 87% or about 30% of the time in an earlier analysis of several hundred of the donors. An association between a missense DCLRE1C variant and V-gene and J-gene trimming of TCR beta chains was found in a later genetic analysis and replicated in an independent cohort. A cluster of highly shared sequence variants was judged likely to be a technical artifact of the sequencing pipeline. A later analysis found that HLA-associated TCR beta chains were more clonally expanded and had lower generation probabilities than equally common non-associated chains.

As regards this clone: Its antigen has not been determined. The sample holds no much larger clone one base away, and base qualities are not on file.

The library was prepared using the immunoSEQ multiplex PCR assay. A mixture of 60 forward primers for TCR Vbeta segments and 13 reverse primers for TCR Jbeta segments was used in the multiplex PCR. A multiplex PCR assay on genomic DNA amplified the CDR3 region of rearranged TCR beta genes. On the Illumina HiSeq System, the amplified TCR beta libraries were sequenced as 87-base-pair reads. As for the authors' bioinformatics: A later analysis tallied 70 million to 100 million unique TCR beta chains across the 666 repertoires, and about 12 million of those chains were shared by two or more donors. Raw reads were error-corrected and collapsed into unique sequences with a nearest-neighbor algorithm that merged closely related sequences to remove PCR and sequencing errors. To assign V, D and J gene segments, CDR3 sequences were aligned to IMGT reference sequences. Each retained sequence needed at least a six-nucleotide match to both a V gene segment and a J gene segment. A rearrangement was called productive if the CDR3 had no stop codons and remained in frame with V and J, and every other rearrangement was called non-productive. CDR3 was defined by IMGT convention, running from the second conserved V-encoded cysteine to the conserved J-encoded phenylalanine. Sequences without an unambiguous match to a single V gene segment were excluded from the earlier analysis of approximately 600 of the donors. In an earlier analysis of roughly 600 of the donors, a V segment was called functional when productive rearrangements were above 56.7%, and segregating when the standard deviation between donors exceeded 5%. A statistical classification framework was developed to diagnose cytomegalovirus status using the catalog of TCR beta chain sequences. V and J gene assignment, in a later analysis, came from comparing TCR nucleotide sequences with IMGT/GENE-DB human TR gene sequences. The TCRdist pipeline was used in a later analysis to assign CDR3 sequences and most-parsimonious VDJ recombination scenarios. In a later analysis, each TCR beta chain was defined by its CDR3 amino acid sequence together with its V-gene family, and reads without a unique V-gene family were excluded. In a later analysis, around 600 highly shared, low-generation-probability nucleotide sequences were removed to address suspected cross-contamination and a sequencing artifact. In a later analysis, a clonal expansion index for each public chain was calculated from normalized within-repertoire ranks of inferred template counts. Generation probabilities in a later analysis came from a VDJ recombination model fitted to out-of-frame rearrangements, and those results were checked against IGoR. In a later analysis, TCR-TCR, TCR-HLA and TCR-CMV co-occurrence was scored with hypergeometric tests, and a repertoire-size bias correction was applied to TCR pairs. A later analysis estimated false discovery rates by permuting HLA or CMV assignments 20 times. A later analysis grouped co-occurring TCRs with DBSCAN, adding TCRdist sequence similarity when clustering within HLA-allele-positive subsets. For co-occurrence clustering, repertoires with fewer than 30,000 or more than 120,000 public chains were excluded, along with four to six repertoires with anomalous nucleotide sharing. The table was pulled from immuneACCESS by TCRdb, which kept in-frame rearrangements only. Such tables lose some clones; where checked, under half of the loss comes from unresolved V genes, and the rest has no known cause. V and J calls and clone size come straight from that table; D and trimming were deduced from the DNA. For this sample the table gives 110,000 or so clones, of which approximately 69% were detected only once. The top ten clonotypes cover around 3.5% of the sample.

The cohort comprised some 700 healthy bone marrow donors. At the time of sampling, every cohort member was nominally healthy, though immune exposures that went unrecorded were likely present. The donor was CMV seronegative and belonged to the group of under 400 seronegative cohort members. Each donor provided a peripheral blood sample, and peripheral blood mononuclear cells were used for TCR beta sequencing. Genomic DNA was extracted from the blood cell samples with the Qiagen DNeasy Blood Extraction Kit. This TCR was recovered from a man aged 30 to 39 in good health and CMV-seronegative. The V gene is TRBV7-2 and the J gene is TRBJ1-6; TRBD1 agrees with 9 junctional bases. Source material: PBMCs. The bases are TGTGCCAGCAGCTTAAGACAGGGGGTTAATTCACCCCTCCACTTT. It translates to CASSLRQGVNSPLHF. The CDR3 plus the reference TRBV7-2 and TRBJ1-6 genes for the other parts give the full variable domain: GAGVSQSPSNKVTEKGKDVELRCDPISGHTALYWYRQSLGQGLEFLIYFQGNSAPDKSGLPSDRFSAERTGGSVSTLTIQRTQQEDSAVYLCASSLRQGVNSPLHFGNGTRLTVT.